Following are 8 T cell receptor beta chains from one sample sequenced in a study of cytomegalovirus exposure and HLA in healthy donors. In the PCR, 60 Vbeta and 13 Jbeta primers were used. Measured with immunoSEQ multiplex PCR; TCRdb has only the in-frame clones, and not every one. The sample shows under 250,000 clones, about 72% of them seen only once. Material for sequencing was PBMCs. Receptor source: a male donor in good health and CMV-seronegative.

This chain uses TRBV9 with TRBJ2-3; the D is unclear. V lost 0 bases and J 2 bases, leaving 7 bases between the germline ends. The CDR3 has 14 amino acids. The V gene's germline CDR1 is SGDLS and CDR2 YYNGEE. Written as DNA, the CDR3 is TGTGCCAGCAGCGTAGACACGAACACAGATACGCAGTATTTT. This codes for CASSVDTNTDTQYF.

J is TRBJ2-7 and V is TRBV27, with TRBD2 matching over 8 bases. Germline V gene data show CDR1 as MNHEY and CDR2 as SMNVEV (reference sequence). With V trimmed by 4 bases and J by 1 base, 6 bases remained unmatched. This CDR3 has 15 amino acids. The CDR3 bases are TGTGCCAGCAGTTCGGGGGGGCTACTTTCCTACGAGCAGTACTTC. It codes for CASSSGGLLSYEQYF.

The V and J genes are TRBV27 and TRBJ2-7, with D possibly matching TRBD2 (5 bases). The germline V gene has CDR1 MNHEY and CDR2 SMNVEV (reference sequence). This CDR3 spans 13 amino acids. Trimming removed 3 bases at V and 4 bases at J, with 10 bases between. CDR3 DNA sequence: TGTGCCAGCAGTTTTGTGACGGGGTACGAGCAGTACTTC. Translating gives CASSFVTGYEQYF.

This clone was seen only a few times. This chain links TRBV5-8 with TRBJ2-7; 7 positions agree with TRBD2. This CDR3 contains 13 residues. CDR1 and CDR2 from the germline V gene are SGHTS and YDEGEE. V shed 4 bases and J 6 bases; nucleotides not matched to a gene: 7. The CDR3 DNA sequence: TGTGCCAGCAGCCCCAGCGGGATCGGCGAGCAGTACTTC. Its protein product is CASSPSGIGEQYF.

V is TRBV7-9 and J is TRBJ2-5; D remains unclear. The J call could be wrong; TRBJ2-7 is a better fit for the DNA end. Germline V lookup: CDR1 SEHNR, CDR2 FQNEAQ (reference sequence). The CDR3 runs to 14 residues. The CDR3 sequence: CASSLALLWSEQYF. As DNA, the CDR3 is TGTGCCAGCAGCTTAGCGCTTTTGTGGTCCGAGCAGTACTTC.

This chain uses TRBV27 with TRBJ2-7; unclear D gene. V was cut by 4 bases and J by 1 base, with 2 bases left in between. Germline CDR1 and CDR2: MNHEY and SMNVEV (reference sequence). The length of the CDR3 is 11 residues. CDR3 DNA sequence: TGTGCCAGCAGTTCGTCCTACGAGCAGTACTTC. This codes for CASSSSYEQYF.

This clone showed up just once. The gene calls are TRBV29-1 and TRBJ2-3, with a weak D call TRBD1 (5 bases). Trimming cost V 3 bases and J 0 bases, with 10 bases left between them. The CDR3 spans 14 residues. Germline lookup yields CDR1 SQVTM and CDR2 ANQGSEA. CDR3 residues: CSVEVGQSTDTQYF. The CDR3 DNA follows: TGCAGCGTTGAGGTGGGGCAAAGCACAGATACGCAGTATTTT.

The rearrangement joins TRBV5-1 to TRBJ2-7, with TRBD1 identical over 7 bases. J gave up 3 bases and V 0 bases, and 9 bases lay outside the gene matches. Germline V gene data show CDR1 as SGHRS and CDR2 as YFSETQ. The CDR3 contains 16 residues. The CDR3 DNA is TGCGCCAGCAGCTTGGGCTCGACAGGGCGAAGCTACGAGCAGTACTTC. This translates into CASSLGSTGRSYEQYF.